This paragraph reports one T cell receptor (beta chain). This clone showed up just a few times. Its target antigen remains unknown. No much larger clone is present one base from it, and per-base qualities are unavailable. The method was the immunoSEQ multiplex PCR assay. DNA from the cultured, isolated CD4+ T cells was subjected to TCR beta CDR3 sequencing. The authors' analysis ran thus. Non-productive TCR sequences were removed and reads were trimmed to the CDR3 region, keeping CDR3s of at least 7 amino acids. Antigen-specific clonotypes were identified with the MANAFEST web app by comparing expansion in peptide wells against reference cultures. To count as positive, a clone had to show expansion at FDR<0.05 compared with the reference and with all other wells, an odds ratio above 5, and a frequency above 0.1% in two replicate wells. Cross-reactive clonotypes were defined as significantly expanded in SARS-CoV-2 spike wells and in at least one common cold coronavirus spike condition. CDR3 similarity was assessed by Levenshtein distance using the stringdist R package, and unrooted trees were constructed with ape in R 3.6.1. TCRdb limited this immuneACCESS table to in-frame rearrangements with V and J called. A share of clones is missing; checked studies link under half to unresolved V genes, and the rest is unexplained. That table is the source of V, J and clone size, and D and trimming were worked out from the DNA. The table for this sample lists tens of thousands of clones; 68% of them were counted only once. The top ten clonotypes cover around 4.4% of the sample.

After around 10 days of culture, CD4+ T cells were isolated with the EasySep CD4+ T cell isolation kit. None of the healthy vaccine recipients had a prior SARS-CoV-2 infection, which was confirmed by nucleocapsid antibody tests that came back negative both before and after vaccination. On days 3 and 7, half of the culture medium was replaced with fresh IL-2-containing medium. Unless noted otherwise, every peptide stimulation condition was cultured in triplicate wells. PBMC were separated from whole blood using Ficoll-Paque Plus gradient centrifugation and were then either cryopreserved at -140C or used fresh. The QIAamp micro DNA kit was used to extract genomic DNA from the cultured CD4+ T cells. The data stem from a study of vaccination effects on CD4 cells after COVID-19 (dated by TCRdb to between 2021 and 2024). For context, the study as a whole: The ViraFEST assay stimulated PBMC with viral peptide pools and then used TCR sequencing to identify antigen-specific CD4+ T cell clonotypes by expansion. Each participant received two doses of an mRNA SARS-CoV-2 vaccine, either BNT162b2 or mRNA-1273. Each well held 2 million to 2.5 million PBMC cultured in IMDM containing approximately 5% human AB serum, 10 IU/ml IL-2 and gentamicin, along with roughly 10 ug/ml peptides. SARS-CoV-2 spike-specific CD4+ TCR repertoires from before and after mRNA vaccination were compared in COVID-19 convalescent patients and in infection-naive vaccine recipients. Altogether, some 11 COVID-19 convalescent patients and a few SARS-CoV-2-naive healthy vaccine recipients made up the full study. The Oncomine TCR Beta short-read assay on an Illumina iSeq 100 was used to sequence cultures from other donors in the study. Overall results and qualifications from the work: The study was limited by a small number of convalescent patients, and early post-infection timepoints were lacking. Among healthy vaccine recipients, nearly all vaccine-induced clones were SARS-CoV-2 mono-reactive, and just 1 of 255 was cross-reactive with common cold coronaviruses. At late post-vaccination timepoints, both infection-induced and vaccine-induced clones showed marked clonal contraction, consistent with waning T cell responses.

Germline trimming: 5 bases from V, 2 bases from J; junction bases outside gene matches: 10. The CDR3 goes from the cysteine to the phenylalanine over 16 residues. The retained sequence is limited to the CDR3, 48 bases, with the frame set at the first base. CDR1 WNHNN and CDR2 SYGVQD are derived from the germline V gene (reference sequence). The starting material was CD4+ T cells from PBMCs cultured without peptide, obtained before COVID-19 vaccination. This clonotype originated in a human donor who received a COVID-19 vaccine. Recombination linked TRBV10-1 to TRBJ2-7; a stretch of 9 junction bases matches TRBD1. The DNA reads TGCGCCAGCAGTATCTCTCGGGGACAGGGAGCCTACGAGCAGTACTTC. This encodes CASSISRGQGAYEQYF.